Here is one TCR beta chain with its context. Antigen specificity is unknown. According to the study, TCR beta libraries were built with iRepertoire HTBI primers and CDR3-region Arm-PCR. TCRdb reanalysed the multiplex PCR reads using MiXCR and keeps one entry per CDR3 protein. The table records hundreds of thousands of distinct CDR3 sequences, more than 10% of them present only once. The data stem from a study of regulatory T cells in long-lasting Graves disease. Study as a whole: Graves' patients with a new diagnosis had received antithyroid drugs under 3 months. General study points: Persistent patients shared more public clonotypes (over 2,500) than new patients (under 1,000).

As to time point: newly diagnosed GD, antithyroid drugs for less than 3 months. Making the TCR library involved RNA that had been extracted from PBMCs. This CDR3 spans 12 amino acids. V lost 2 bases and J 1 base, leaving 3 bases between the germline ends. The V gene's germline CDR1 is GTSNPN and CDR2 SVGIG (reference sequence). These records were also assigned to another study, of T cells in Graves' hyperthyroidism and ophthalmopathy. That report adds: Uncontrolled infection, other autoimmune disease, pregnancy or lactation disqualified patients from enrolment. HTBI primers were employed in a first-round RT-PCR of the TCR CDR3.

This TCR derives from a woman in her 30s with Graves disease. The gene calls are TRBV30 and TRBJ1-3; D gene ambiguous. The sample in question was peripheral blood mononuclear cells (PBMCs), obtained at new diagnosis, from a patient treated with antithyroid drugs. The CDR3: CAWSNSGNTIYF. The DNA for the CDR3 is TGTGCCTGGAGTAATTCTGGAAACACCATATATTTT.